This T cell receptor (beta chain) stems from a study of T cell changes during pregnancy in multiple sclerosis. Germline assignment: CDR1 SSHAT and CDR2 FNYEAQ (reference sequence). V shed 5 bases and J shed 1 base, with 13 bases lying between them. This CDR3 has 15 amino acids. Sequencing was performed with immunoSEQ multiplex PCR; in TCRdb, only in-frame clones are kept and a portion is missing. There are about 34,000 clones in the sample; around nine tenths occur only once, and about 3.8% lies in the top ten. This rearrangement joins TRBV7-7 to TRBJ2-3; D gene unclear. This sequence was found in a female donor with multiple sclerosis, enrolled in a pregnancy study. The sequences come from CD8+ T cells from peripheral blood mononuclear cells, collected in the third trimester of pregnancy. CDR3 in DNA: TGTGCCAGCAGCCCCACCCTCGGTGGCACAGATACGCAGTATTTT. Protein: CASSPTLGGTDTQYF.